The rows below give T cell receptor beta chains drawn from one sample of a study of post-analysis software for immune sequencing data. TCRdb independently ran MiXCR on the PCR reads; one entry per CDR3 protein. The sample has some 370,000 distinct CDR3 sequences; roughly 30% are singletons. Sequencing used blood. These receptors were taken from a girl aged 5 to 17 with multiple sclerosis. The CDR3 runs from the conserved cysteine through the conserved F or W. Fields, in order: D gene, V gene, J gene, CDR3 protein. The D gene is left open where the match is weak.

.,TRBV25-1,TRBJ1-6,CASNEADHNSPLHF
.,TRBV29-1,TRBJ2-5,CSAQTGLGAQYF
.,TRBV3-1,TRBJ2-2,CASSQRSHTGELFF
.,TRBV6-5,TRBJ1-1,CASFSPGSTEAFF
.,TRBV27,TRBJ2-4,CASSPSGLGQNIQYF
.,TRBV7-6,TRBJ1-1,CARSLARGVTEAFF
.,TRBV6-1,TRBJ1-5,CASSEEGDSPQHF
.,TRBV20-1,TRBJ1-3,CSALDRSSSGNTIYF
TRBD2,TRBV7-9,TRBJ2-7,CASSRTSASSYEQYF
.,TRBV7-2,TRBJ1-2,CASSLGFQQRFGYTF
TRBD1,TRBV7-2,.,CASSYPDRSFQETQYF
TRBD1,TRBV12-3/TRBV12-4,TRBJ1-1,CASSFLEGAYEAFF
TRBD1,TRBV15,TRBJ1-4,CATSRVTGMVEKLFF
.,TRBV25-1,TRBJ1-4,CASSVRGQRYEKLFF